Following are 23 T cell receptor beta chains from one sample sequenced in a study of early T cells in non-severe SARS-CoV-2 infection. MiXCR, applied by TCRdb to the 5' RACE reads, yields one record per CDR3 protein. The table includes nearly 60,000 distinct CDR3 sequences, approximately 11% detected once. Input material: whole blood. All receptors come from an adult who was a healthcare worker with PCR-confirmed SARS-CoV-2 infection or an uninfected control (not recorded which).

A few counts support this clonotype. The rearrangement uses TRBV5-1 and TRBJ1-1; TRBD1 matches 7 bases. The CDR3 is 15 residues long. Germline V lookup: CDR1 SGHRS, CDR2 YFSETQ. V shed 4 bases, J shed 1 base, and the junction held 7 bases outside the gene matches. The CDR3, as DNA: TGCGCCAGCAGCACTTCGACAGGGTCGAACACTGAAGCTTTCTTT. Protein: CASSTSTGSNTEAFF.

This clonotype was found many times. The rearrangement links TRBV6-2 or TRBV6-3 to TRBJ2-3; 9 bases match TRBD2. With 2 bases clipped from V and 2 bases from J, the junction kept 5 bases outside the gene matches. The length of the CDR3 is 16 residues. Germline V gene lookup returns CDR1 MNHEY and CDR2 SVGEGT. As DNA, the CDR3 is TGTGCCAGCAGTTACAGCCTAGCGGGGTTCACAGATACGCAGTATTTT. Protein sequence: CASSYSLAGFTDTQYF.

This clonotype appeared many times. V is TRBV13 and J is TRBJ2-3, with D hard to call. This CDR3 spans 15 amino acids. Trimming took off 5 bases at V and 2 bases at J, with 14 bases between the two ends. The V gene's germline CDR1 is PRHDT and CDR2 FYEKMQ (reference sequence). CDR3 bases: TGTGCCAGCAGCCCCGTCGGAATACTCACAGATACGCAGTATTTT. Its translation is CASSPVGILTDTQYF.

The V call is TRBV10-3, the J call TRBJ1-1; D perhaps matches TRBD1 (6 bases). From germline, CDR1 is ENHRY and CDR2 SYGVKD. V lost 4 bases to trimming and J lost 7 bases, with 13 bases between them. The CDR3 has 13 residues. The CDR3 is CAISGGGQLEAFF. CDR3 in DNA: TGTGCCATCAGTGGCGGGGGGCAGCTTGAAGCTTTCTTT.

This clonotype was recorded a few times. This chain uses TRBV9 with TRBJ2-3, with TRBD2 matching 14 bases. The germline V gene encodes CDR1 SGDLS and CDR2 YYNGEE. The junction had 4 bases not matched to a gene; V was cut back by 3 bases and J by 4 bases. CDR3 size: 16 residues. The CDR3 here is CASSGRLAGGPDTQYF. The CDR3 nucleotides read TGTGCCAGCAGCGGACGACTAGCGGGAGGGCCAGATACGCAGTATTTT.

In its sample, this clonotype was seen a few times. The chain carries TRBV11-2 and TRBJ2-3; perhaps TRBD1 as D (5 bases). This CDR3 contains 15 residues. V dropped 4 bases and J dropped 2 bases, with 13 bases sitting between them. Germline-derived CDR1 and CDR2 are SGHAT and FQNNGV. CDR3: CASSYGASNTDTQYF. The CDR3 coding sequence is TGTGCCAGCAGCTATGGGGCATCGAACACAGATACGCAGTATTTT.

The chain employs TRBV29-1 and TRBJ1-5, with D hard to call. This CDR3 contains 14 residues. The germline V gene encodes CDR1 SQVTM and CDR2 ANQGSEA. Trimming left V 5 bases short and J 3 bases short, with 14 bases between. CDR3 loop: CSVLLGRDNQPQHF. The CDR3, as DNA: TGCAGCGTTCTCCTCGGACGGGACAATCAGCCCCAGCATTTT.

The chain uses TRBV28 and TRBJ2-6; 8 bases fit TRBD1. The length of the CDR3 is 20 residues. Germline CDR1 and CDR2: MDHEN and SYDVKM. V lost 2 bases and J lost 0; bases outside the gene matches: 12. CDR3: CASSLNPRQGLSSGANVLTF. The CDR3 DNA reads TGTGCCAGCAGTTTAAATCCAAGACAGGGGTTAAGCTCTGGGGCCAACGTCCTGACTTTC.

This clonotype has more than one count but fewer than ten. DNA for the CDR3: TGTGCCTGGAGTACCGGGTGGCCTCTGACCCAGTACTTC. It yields the protein CAWSTGWPLTQYF. The chain carries TRBV30 and TRBJ2-5; D unresolved. The germline V gene encodes CDR1 GTSNPN and CDR2 SVGIG (reference sequence). Between the trimmed V and J ends, which lost 2 bases and 7 bases, there was a span of 14 bases. This CDR3 has 13 residues.

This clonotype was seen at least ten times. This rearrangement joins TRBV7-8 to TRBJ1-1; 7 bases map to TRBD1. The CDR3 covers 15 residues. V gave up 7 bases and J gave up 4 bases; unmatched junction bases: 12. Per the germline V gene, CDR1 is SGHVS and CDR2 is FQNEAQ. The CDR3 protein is CASTRGGVRSTEAFF. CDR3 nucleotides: TGTGCCAGCACCAGGGGGGGGGTTCGTAGCACTGAAGCTTTCTTT.

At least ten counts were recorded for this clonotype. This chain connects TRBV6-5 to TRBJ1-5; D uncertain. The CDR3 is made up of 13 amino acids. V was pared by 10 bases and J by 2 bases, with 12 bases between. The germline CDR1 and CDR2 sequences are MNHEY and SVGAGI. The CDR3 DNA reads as TGTGCCACCAAGGGATTTGGCAATCAGCCCCAGCATTTT. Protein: CATKGFGNQPQHF.

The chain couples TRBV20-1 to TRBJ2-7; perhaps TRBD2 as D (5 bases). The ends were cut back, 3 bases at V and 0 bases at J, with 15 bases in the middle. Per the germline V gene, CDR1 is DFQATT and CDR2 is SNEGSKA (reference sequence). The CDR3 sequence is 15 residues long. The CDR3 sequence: CSASRGGGSSYEQYF. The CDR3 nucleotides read TGCAGTGCTAGCAGAGGAGGTGGCAGCTCCTACGAGCAGTACTTC.

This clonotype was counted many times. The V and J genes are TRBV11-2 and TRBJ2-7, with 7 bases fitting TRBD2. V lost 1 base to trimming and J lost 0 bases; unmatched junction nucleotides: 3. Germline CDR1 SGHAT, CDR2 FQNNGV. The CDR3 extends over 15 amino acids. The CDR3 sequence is CASSLAGRGSYEQYF. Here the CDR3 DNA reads TGTGCCAGCAGCTTAGCGGGGAGGGGCTCCTACGAGCAGTACTTC.

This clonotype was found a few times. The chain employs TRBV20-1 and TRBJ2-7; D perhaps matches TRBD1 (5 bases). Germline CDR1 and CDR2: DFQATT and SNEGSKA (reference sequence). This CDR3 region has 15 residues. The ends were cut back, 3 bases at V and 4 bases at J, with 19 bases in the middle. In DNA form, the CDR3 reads TGCAGTGCTAGTGCCCGCAGGGTCTCCATTTACGAGCAGTACTTC. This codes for CSASARRVSIYEQYF.

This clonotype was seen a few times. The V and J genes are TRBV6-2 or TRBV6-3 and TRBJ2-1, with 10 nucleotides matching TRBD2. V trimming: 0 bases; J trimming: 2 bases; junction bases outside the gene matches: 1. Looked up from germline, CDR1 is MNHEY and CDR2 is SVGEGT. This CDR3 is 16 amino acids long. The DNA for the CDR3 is TGTGCCAGCAGTTACTCCGGGACTAGCGCCTACAATGAGCAGTTCTTC. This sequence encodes CASSYSGTSAYNEQFF.

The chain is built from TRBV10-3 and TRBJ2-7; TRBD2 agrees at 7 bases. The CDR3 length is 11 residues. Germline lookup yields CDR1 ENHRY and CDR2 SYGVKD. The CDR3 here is CASGSTYEQYF. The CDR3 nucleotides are TGTGCTAGCGGGTCGACCTACGAGCAGTACTTC.

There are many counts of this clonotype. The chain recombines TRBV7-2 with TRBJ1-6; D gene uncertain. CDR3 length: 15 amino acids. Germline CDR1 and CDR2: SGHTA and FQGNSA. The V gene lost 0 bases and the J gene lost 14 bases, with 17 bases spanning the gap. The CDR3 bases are TGTGCCAGCAGCTTAGCGGCCCTCGGTCGGACGACCCTCCACTTT. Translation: CASSLAALGRTTLHF. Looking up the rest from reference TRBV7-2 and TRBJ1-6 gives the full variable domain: GAGVSQSPSNKVTEKGKDVELRCDPISGHTALYWYRQSLGQGLEFLIYFQGNSAPDKSGLPSDRFSAERTGGSVSTLTIQRTQQEDSAVYLCASSLAALGRTTLHFGNGTRLTVT.

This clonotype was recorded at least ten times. As DNA, the CDR3 is TGTGCCAGCAGCTTAACCCAACTGGCTTTCTTT. This sequence encodes CASSLTQLAFF. This sequence joins TRBV5-5 and TRBJ1-1; D unclear. Germline-derived CDR1 and CDR2 are SGHKS and YYEKEE (reference sequence). V was pared by 2 bases and J by 11 bases, with 10 bases between. The CDR3 is 11 residues long.

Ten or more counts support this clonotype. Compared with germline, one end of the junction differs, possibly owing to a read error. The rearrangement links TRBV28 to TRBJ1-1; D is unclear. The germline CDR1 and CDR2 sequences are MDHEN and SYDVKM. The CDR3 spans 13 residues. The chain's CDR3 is CATSIGSNTEAFF. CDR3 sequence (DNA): TGTGCCACCAGTATAGGCTCGAACACTGAAGCTTTCTTT.

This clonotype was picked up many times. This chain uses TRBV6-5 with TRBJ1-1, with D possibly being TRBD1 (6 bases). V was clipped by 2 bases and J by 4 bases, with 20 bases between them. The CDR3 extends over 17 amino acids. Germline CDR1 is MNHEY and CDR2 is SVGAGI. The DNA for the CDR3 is TGTGCCAGCAGTTACCAAACACAATTGCGGGGGGCCACTGAAGCTTTCTTT. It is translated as CASSYQTQLRGATEAFF.

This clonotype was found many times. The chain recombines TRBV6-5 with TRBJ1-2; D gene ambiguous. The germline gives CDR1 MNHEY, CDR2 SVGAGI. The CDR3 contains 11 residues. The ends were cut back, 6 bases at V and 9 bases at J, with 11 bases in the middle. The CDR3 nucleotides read TGTGCCAGCAGGGCAGGACGCCGCTACACCTTC. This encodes CASRAGRRYTF.

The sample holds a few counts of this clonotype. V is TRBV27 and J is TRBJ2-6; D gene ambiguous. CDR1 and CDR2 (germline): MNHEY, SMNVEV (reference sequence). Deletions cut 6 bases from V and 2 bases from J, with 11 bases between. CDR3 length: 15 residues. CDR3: CASRSLTPGANVLTF. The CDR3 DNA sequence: TGTGCCAGCAGAAGCCTTACCCCTGGGGCCAACGTCCTGACTTTC. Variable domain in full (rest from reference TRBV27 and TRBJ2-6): EAQVTQNPRYLITVTGKKLTVTCSQNMNHEYMSWYRQDPGLGLRQIYYSMNVEVTDKGDVPEGYKVSRKEKRNFPLILESPSPNQTSLYFCASRSLTPGANVLTFGAGSRLTVL.

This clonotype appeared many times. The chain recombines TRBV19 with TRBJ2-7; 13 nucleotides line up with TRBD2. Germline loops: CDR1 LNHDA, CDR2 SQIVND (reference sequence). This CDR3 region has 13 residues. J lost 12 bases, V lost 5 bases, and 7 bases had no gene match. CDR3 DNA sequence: TGTGCCAGTAGTGCCCGACTAGCGGGAGGAATGTACTTC. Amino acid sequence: CASSARLAGGMYF.